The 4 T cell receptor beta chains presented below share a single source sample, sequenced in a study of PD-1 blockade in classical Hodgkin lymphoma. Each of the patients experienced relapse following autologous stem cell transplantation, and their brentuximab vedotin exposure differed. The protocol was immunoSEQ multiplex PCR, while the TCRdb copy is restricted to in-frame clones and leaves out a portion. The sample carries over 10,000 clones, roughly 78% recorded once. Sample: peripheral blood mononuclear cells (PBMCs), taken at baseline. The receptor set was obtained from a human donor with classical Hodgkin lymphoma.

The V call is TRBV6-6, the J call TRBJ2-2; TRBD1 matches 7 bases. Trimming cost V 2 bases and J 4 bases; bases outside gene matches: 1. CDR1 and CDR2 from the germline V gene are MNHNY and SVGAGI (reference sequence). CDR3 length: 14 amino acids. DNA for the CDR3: TGTGCCAGCAGTTACCAGGGGGTCACCGGGGAGCTGTTTTTT. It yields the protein CASSYQGVTGELFF.

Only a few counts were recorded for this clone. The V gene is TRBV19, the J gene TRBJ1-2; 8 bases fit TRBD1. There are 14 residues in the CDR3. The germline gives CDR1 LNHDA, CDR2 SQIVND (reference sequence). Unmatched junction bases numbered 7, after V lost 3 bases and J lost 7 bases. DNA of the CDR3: TGTGCCAGTAGTATGACAGGGGCAGGGAGTGGCTACACCTTC. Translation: CASSMTGAGSGYTF.

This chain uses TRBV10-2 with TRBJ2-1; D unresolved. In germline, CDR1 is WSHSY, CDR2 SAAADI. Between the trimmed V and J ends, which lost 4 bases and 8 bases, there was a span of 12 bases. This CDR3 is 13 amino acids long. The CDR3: CASSGPYTHEQFF. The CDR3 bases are TGCGCCAGCAGTGGACCCTACACCCATGAGCAGTTCTTC.

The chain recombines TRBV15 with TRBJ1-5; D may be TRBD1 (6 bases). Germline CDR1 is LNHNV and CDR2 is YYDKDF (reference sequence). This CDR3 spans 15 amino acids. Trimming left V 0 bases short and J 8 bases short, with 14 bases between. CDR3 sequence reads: CATSRDLDRNEPQHF. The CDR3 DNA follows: TGTGCCACCAGCAGAGATCTGGACAGAAACGAGCCCCAGCATTTT.